This entry is about one TCR beta chain. Its antigen is not known. Some clones are missing from TCRdb's copy, which holds only in-frame ones; the method was immunoSEQ multiplex PCR. The repertoire holds approximately 52,000 clones, with 70% to 85% as singletons. The sample belongs to a study of T cells in localized non-small cell lung cancer. Trimming took 2 bases from V and 11 from J, leaving 17 bases between them. The CDR3 is 14 amino acids. From germline, CDR1 is SGHRS and CDR2 YFSETQ. Findings of the study overall: Since sequencing was restricted to only one region of the tumor, intratumor heterogeneity remains a possibility. In adjacent lung, a median roughly 60 of the top 100 tumor clones were found. Adjacent uninvolved lung had the highest clonality, suggesting focused antigen responses.

The source of this sequence is a man aged 40-75 years with stage I squamous cell lung carcinoma. Here the sequenced sample was peripheral blood, taken before any cancer treatment. V is TRBV5-1 and J is TRBJ2-4, with D perhaps TRBD2 (6 bases). The CDR3 here is CASSFPSSGGVQYF. CDR3 coding DNA: TGCGCCAGCAGCTTCCCCTCCTCCGGCGGGGTTCAGTACTTC.